These 28 T cell receptor beta chains originate from one sample sequenced in a study of blood T cell repertoires in COVID-19. This table comes from immunoSEQ multiplex PCR, and its TCRdb copy is limited to in-frame clones, with some not included. This table holds under 300,000 clones, approximately 85% found once. Sequencing input: peripheral blood. The source is a woman between 55 and 75 years old with active or convalescent COVID-19.

The V call is TRBV4-1, the J call TRBJ1-1; D is possibly TRBD1 (6 bases). This CDR3 is 13 amino acids long. Germline CDR1 reads MGHRA; CDR2 reads YSYEKL. Trimming took off 6 bases at V and 6 bases at J, with 14 bases between the two ends. CDR3 in DNA: TGCGCCAGCAGTCTTAACAGGGTTGCTGAAGCTTTCTTT. It yields the protein CASSLNRVAEAFF.

With respect to this clone: One end of the junction fails to match germline, which may point to a read error. The chain couples TRBV7-8 to TRBJ1-2, with no clear D. From germline, CDR1 is SGHVS and CDR2 FQNEAQ. This CDR3 contains 11 residues. Here the CDR3 reads CASSFNYGYTF. The CDR3 nucleotides read TGTGCCAGCAGCTTTAACTACGGCTACACCTTC.

The chain has TRBV6-1 and TRBJ1-2; D is undetermined. This CDR3 spans 15 amino acids. The V gene's germline CDR1 is MNHNS and CDR2 SASEGT. V was pared by 3 bases and J by 4 bases, with 15 bases between. The chain's CDR3 is CASSERAIVSYGYTF. In DNA form, the CDR3 reads TGTGCCAGCAGTGAGAGGGCGATAGTTAGCTATGGCTACACCTTC.

Of note for this clone: Other DNA sequences in this specimen translate into the identical CDR3. This chain connects TRBV30 to TRBJ2-3, with D possibly being TRBD2 (6 bases). Trimming pared 1 base from V and 2 bases from J, leaving 10 bases between. Per the germline V gene, CDR1 is GTSNPN and CDR2 is SVGIG (reference sequence). This CDR3 has 14 amino acids. This CDR3 reads CAWSAGGNTDTQYF. CDR3 nucleotides: TGTGCCTGGAGTGCTGGGGGGAACACAGATACGCAGTATTTT.

The V call is TRBV19, the J call TRBJ1-1; 7 bases are a match to TRBD1. Per germline, CDR1 LNHDA and CDR2 SQIVND (reference sequence). V dropped 8 bases and J dropped 7; count of bases not matched to a gene: 7. The CDR3 extends over 12 amino acids. The CDR3, as DNA: TGTGCCAGTCGCCACCAGGGGGTTGAAGCTTTCTTT. Translating gives CASRHQGVEAFF.

The chain has TRBV15 and TRBJ1-2; 7 nucleotides align to TRBD1. The CDR3 totals 15 residues. Germline V lookup: CDR1 LNHNV, CDR2 YYDKDF (reference sequence). Trimming took 0 bases from V and 3 from J; bases not matched to a gene: 4. As DNA, the CDR3 is TGTGCCACCAGCAGAGACGACAGGGATTACTATGGCTACACCTTC. Translation: CATSRDDRDYYGYTF. The variable domain in full, completed from reference TRBV15 and TRBJ1-2, reads DAMVIQNPRYQVTQFGKPVTLSCSQTLNHNVMYWYQQKSSQAPKLLFHYYDKDFNNEADTPDNFQSRRPNTSFCFLDIRSPGLGDTAMYLCATSRDDRDYYGYTFGSGTRLTVV.

The rearrangement links TRBV9 to TRBJ2-1; 12 bases align to TRBD2. This CDR3 contains 16 residues. V trimming: 1 base; J trimming: 9 bases; junction bases outside the gene matches: 8. Germline CDR1 and CDR2: SGDLS and YYNGEE. Here the CDR3 DNA reads TGTGCCAGCAGCGTACTAGCGGGGGGGCTGGGATCTGAGCAGTTCTTC. It yields the protein CASSVLAGGLGSEQFF.

This clone was detected only a few times. V usage is TRBV3-1 (or the pseudogene TRBV3-2) and J usage is TRBJ1-4; unclear D gene. The V gene's germline CDR1 is LGHDT and CDR2 YNNKEL (reference sequence). V was clipped by 4 bases and J by 5 bases, with 5 bases between them. The CDR3 runs 12 residues. CDR3 loop: CASSLHNEKLFF. The CDR3 region has the DNA TGTGCCAGCAGCCTACACAATGAAAAACTGTTTTTT.

The chain employs TRBV27 and TRBJ1-2, with D possibly TRBD1 on 6 matching bases. The CDR3 is made up of 12 amino acids. V shed 10 bases and J shed 4 bases, with 13 bases lying between them. Germline CDR1 is MNHEY and CDR2 is SMNVEV (reference sequence). CDR3 DNA: TGTGCCACATCTGGGGGGGCCTATGGCTACACCTTC. Its translation: CATSGGAYGYTF.

This chain connects TRBV19 to TRBJ2-7; D perhaps matches TRBD1 (5 bases). Trimming took 3 bases from V and 3 from J, leaving 12 bases between them. The CDR3 length is 14 residues. Germline lookup yields CDR1 LNHDA and CDR2 SQIVND (reference sequence). The CDR3 coding sequence is TGTGCCAGTAGTATCAGCAGGGCAAGCTACGAGCAGTACTTC. This translates into CASSISRASYEQYF.

A remark on this clone: The junction and the germline gene differ at one end; a read error may be behind it. The chain uses TRBV4-2 and TRBJ2-7; 9 positions agree with TRBD2. In germline, CDR1 is LGHNA, CDR2 YNFKEQ. The CDR3 length is 15 residues. The CDR3 is CASSQDQGLAYKQYF. CDR3 nucleotide sequence: TGTGCCAGCAGCCAAGATCAGGGACTAGCCTACAAGCAGTACTTC.

This sequence joins TRBV2 and TRBJ1-4; the match to TRBD1 covers 8 bases. Losses at the gene ends were 6 bases for V and 4 bases for J; bases not matched to a gene: 7. This CDR3 region has 15 residues. CDR1 and CDR2 (germline): SNHLY, FYNNEI. The DNA of the CDR3 is TGTGCCAGCAGCCGACAGGGGAAGATTAATGAAAAACTGTTTTTT. Its translation: CASSRQGKINEKLFF. Complete variable domain (other parts from reference TRBV2 and TRBJ1-4): EPEVTQTPSHQVTQMGQEVILRCVPISNHLYFYWYRQILGQKVEFLVSFYNNEISEKSEIFDDQFSVERPDGSNFTLKIRSTKLEDSAMYFCASSRQGKINEKLFFGSGTQLSVL.

The chain recombines TRBV11-3 with TRBJ1-2, with D maybe TRBD1 (5 bases). The CDR3 sequence is 16 residues long. Germline V gene lookup returns CDR1 SGHNT and CDR2 YENEEA. Trimming cost V 6 bases and J 3 bases, with 20 bases left between them. CDR3 in amino acids: CASRPQERGGDYGYTF. For the CDR3, the DNA is TGTGCCAGCAGGCCCCAAGAGAGGGGAGGGGACTATGGCTACACCTTC.

This clone came up a few times. The V call is TRBV5-1, the J call TRBJ1-1; TRBD1 matches 7 bases. CDR1 and CDR2 from the germline V gene are SGHRS and YFSETQ. V lost 2 bases and J lost 0; bases outside the gene matches: 4. This CDR3 has 15 residues. The CDR3 is CASSFRTGLNTEAFF. Written as DNA, the CDR3 is TGCGCCAGCAGCTTCCGGACAGGATTGAACACTGAAGCTTTCTTT.

The rearrangement uses TRBV7-9 and TRBJ2-3; 10 bases fit TRBD2. The CDR3 has 18 amino acids. V lost 4 bases and J lost 6; bases outside the gene matches: 16. CDR1 and CDR2 from the germline V gene are SEHNR and FQNEAQ (reference sequence). The CDR3 sequence is CASSSPSGGTHLGDTQYF. The CDR3 bases are TGTGCCAGCAGCTCACCTAGCGGGGGAACTCACCTCGGGGATACGCAGTATTTT.

V and J are TRBV16 and TRBJ1-2; D uncertain. V lost 4 bases and J lost 5, with 8 bases in between. In germline, CDR1 is KGHSY, CDR2 FQNENV. The CDR3 loop spans 12 amino acids. The CDR3 DNA follows: TGTGCCAGCAGCCGGACTGATTATGGCTACACCTTC. Translation: CASSRTDYGYTF.

The chain has TRBV9 and TRBJ1-4; possibly TRBD1 for D (5 bases). Germline-derived CDR1 and CDR2 are SGDLS and YYNGEE. V gave up 0 bases and J gave up 3 bases, with 15 bases separating them. This CDR3 is 17 amino acids long. For the CDR3, the DNA is TGTGCCAGCAGCGTAGTAGTTCTGGGGGAGGCTAATGAAAAACTGTTTTTT. Amino acid sequence: CASSVVVLGEANEKLFF.

The genes are TRBV5-1 and TRBJ1-2; D is perhaps TRBD1 (6 bases). The CDR3 has 14 amino acids. The V end was cut by 0 bases, the J end by 8 bases, with 14 bases between. CDR1 is SGHRS, CDR2 YFSETQ, per germline. CDR3 protein: CASSLGSRGEGYTF. The CDR3 DNA reads TGCGCCAGCAGCTTGGGCTCCAGGGGTGAAGGCTACACCTTC.

This clone is a singleton in its sample. The chain carries TRBV19 and TRBJ1-4; TRBD1 is a possible D gene (6 bases). This CDR3 is 15 amino acids long. V was shortened by 2 bases and J by 10 bases, with 17 bases between the two germline ends. The germline V gene encodes CDR1 LNHDA and CDR2 SQIVND (reference sequence). The CDR3 loop is CASSIRTDKGGKLFF. CDR3 in DNA: TGTGCCAGTAGTATACGGACAGACAAAGGTGGAAAACTGTTTTTT. Supplemented by reference TRBV19 and TRBJ1-4, the full variable domain reads DGGITQSPKYLFRKEGQNVTLSCEQNLNHDAMYWYRQDPGQGLRLIYYSQIVNDFQKGDIAEGYSVSREKKESFPLTVTSAQKNPTAFYLCASSIRTDKGGKLFFGSGTQLSVL.

V usage is TRBV9 and J usage is TRBJ2-7; 10 bases match TRBD2. The V gene end was trimmed by 4 bases and the J gene end by 0 bases; junction bases not matched to a gene: 7. This CDR3 has 16 residues. The germline gives CDR1 SGDLS, CDR2 YYNGEE. For the CDR3, the DNA is TGTGCCAGCAGCCCGCAACCTAGCGGGAGCTCCTACGAGCAGTACTTC. This sequence encodes CASSPQPSGSSYEQYF.

This clone has just one count. This sample includes further DNA sequences coding for the same CDR3. This sequence joins TRBV12-3 or TRBV12-4 and TRBJ2-7; D unresolved. The germline V and J ends were trimmed by 5 bases and 3 bases, with 8 bases remaining between them. The CDR3 runs to 12 residues. The CDR3 bases are TGTGCCAGCAGTCCCAACAGCTACGAGCAGTACTTC. Amino acids: CASSPNSYEQYF.

This clone was recorded once. The genes are TRBV2 and TRBJ2-5; TRBD2 matches 8 bases. The J segment lost 5 bases and the V segment lost 6 bases, leaving 8 bases of the junction unmatched. Germline CDR1 and CDR2: SNHLY and FYNNEI. The CDR3 runs 14 residues. CDR3 nucleotides: TGTGCCAGCAGGGTCGGGGGGGCCTTGGAGACCCAGTACTTC. Translated: CASRVGGALETQYF.

The chain combines TRBV5-4 with TRBJ1-2, with 7 positions matching TRBD1. V lost 2 bases, J lost 4 bases, and 5 bases stayed unmatched. The CDR3 extends over 14 amino acids. Germline V lookup: CDR1 SGHNT, CDR2 YYREEE (reference sequence). The CDR3 protein is CASSFQGGSYGYTF. For the CDR3, the DNA is TGTGCCAGCAGCTTTCAGGGGGGTAGCTATGGCTACACCTTC.

The gene calls are TRBV19 and TRBJ1-1, with TRBD1 matching 7 bases. With V trimmed by 2 bases and J by 6 bases, 6 bases remained unmatched. The CDR3 contains 14 residues. The V gene's germline CDR1 is LNHDA and CDR2 SQIVND (reference sequence). The CDR3 DNA follows: TGTGCCAGTAGTATACAGGGGGTTCGGGCTGAAGCTTTCTTT. It codes for CASSIQGVRAEAFF.

This clone occurred once. This chain connects TRBV24-1 to TRBJ1-1, with a tentative D call TRBD1 (6 bases). With 3 bases removed from V and 3 bases from J, the gap between germline ends came to 19 bases. The length of the CDR3 is 17 residues. CDR1 KGHDR and CDR2 SFDVKD come from the germline V gene. CDR3 DNA: TGTGCCACCAGTGATCTTCCACAGGGAAGAGGGGACACTGAAGCTTTCTTT. Protein sequence: CATSDLPQGRGDTEAFF.

The rearrangement links TRBV11-2 to TRBJ2-5; no clear D. The CDR3 has 14 residues. Trimming stripped 5 bases from V and 5 bases from J, with 15 bases between. The V gene's germline CDR1 is SGHAT and CDR2 FQNNGV. In DNA, the CDR3 is TGTGCCAGCAGCCCCGACTTATTTAGGGAGACCCAGTACTTC. As protein: CASSPDLFRETQYF.

V usage is TRBV7-6 and J usage is TRBJ1-2; 8 bases are a match to TRBD1. Germline CDR1 reads SGHVS; CDR2 reads FNYEAQ. CDR3 length equals 15 residues. V lost 5 bases and J lost 6; bases outside the gene matches: 11. The CDR3 protein is CASSPRTGKKDGYTF. The CDR3 bases are TGTGCCAGCAGCCCACGGACAGGGAAGAAGGATGGCTACACCTTC.

This clone has more than one count but fewer than ten. The V call is TRBV5-8, the J call TRBJ1-2; 10 nucleotides agree with TRBD1. Germline lookup yields CDR1 SGHTS and CDR2 YDEGEE. The CDR3 has 14 residues. The J segment lost 6 bases and the V segment lost 5 bases, leaving 7 bases of the junction unmatched. The CDR3 sequence: CASRILGTGDGYTF. The CDR3 bases are TGTGCCAGCAGAATTCTTGGGACAGGGGATGGCTACACCTTC.